This T cell receptor (beta chain) is from a study of T cells in Graves' hyperthyroidism and ophthalmopathy. Study results and caveats: The blood repertoire included most of the expanded thyroid clonotypes above 0.001.

This clonotype was detected ten times or more. Its antigen remains unknown. Uncontrolled infection, other autoimmune disease, pregnancy or lactation excluded patients. Clinical symptoms, serum thyroxine, TRAb, thyroid ultrasound and orbital computed tomography established diagnosis. Looked up from germline, CDR1 is MNHEY and CDR2 is SVGEGT. V lost 4 bases to trimming and J lost 0 bases, with 15 bases between them. The CDR3 totals 16 residues. Amplification of TCR beta CDR3 regions was performed using RNA transcripts as template. TCR CDR3 underwent first-round RT-PCR with the HTBI primer set. TCRdb itself ran the multiplex PCR reads through MiXCR, one entry per CDR3 protein. This table holds fewer than 650,000 distinct CDR3 sequences, roughly 15% found once.

The rearrangement uses TRBV6-2 or TRBV6-3 and TRBJ1-2; weak D call: TRBD1 (6 bases). What was sequenced was blood. The sequence was collected from a woman aged 40 to 50 with Graves' ophthalmopathy. This CDR3 reads CASSSERDTSNYGYTF. The CDR3 DNA sequence: TGTGCCAGCAGTTCTGAGCGGGACACTTCTAACTATGGCTACACCTTC.